The clone carrying this T cell receptor (beta chain) has ten or more counts. No antigen is known for it. This sample is part of a study of T-cell reconstitution after alpha-beta-depleted transplantation in children. Study-wide results and limits: Approximately two months post-transplant, alpha-beta T cells reportedly originated from several hundred expanded graft clones.

Trimming cost V 4 bases and J 1 base, with 10 bases left between them. This CDR3 comprises 15 residues. CDR1 MGHRA and CDR2 YSYEKL come from the germline V gene. Preparation of the TCRbeta library involved a method that used unique molecular identifiers. TCRdb reanalysed the PCR reads using MiXCR and keeps one entry per CDR3 protein. Among 250,000 to 300,000 distinct CDR3 sequences, 10% were seen once, and the ten largest hold less than 9%. The sequenced sample was PBMCs, obtained before TCRalphabeta/CD19-depleted stem cell transplant. The TCR comes from a boy in the first two years of life with acute myeloid leukemia, due to receive a stem cell transplant. V usage is TRBV4-1 and J usage is TRBJ2-2, with no clear D. The CDR3 sequence: CASSRVGGNTGELFF. CDR3 bases: TGCGCCAGCAGCCGCGTGGGCGGGAACACCGGGGAGCTGTTTTTT.